A selection of T cell receptor beta chains follows, all from one sample in a study of control samples from healthy donors and cancer patients. Produced via immunoSEQ multiplex PCR; TCRdb's table is partial and in-frame only. The data hold roughly 160,000 clones, with under 96% observed a single time. The sample comprised blood. The receptors derive from a woman aged 30 to 39 in good health. Each CDR3 is given with its conserved first and last residue. The D gene is left open where the match is weak. The listing skips clone size in some rows; elsewhere it reads once, few, many or a size class.

CDR3: CASRSFEGNYGYTF; DNA: TGTGCCAGCAGATCTTTCGAAGGGAACTATGGCTACACCTTC; D: NA; J: TRBJ1-2; size: NA; V: TRBV4-2
CDR3: CASSYGTSGSVDTQYF; DNA: TGTGCCAGCAGCTATGGGACTAGCGGGAGTGTGGATACGCAGTATTTT; D: TRBD2; J: TRBJ2-3; size: NA; V: TRBV11-2
CDR3: CASSLLAGMYNEQFF; DNA: TGTGCCAGCAGCTTACTGGCAGGGATGTACAATGAGCAGTTCTTC; D: NA; J: TRBJ2-1; size: NA; V: TRBV11-3
CDR3: CASSTQGRRETQYF; DNA: TGTGCCAGCAGTACACAGGGGCGTCGGGAGACCCAGTACTTC; D: TRBD1; J: TRBJ2-5; size: NA; V: TRBV5-6
CDR3: CAALSGSDQETQYF; DNA: TGCGCCGCCCTGAGTGGTAGCGACCAAGAGACCCAGTACTTC; D: NA; J: TRBJ2-5; size: NA; V: TRBV10-2
CDR3: CASSQGGAEAFF; DNA: TGTGCCAGCAGCCAAGGAGGGGCTGAAGCTTTCTTT; D: NA; J: TRBJ1-1; size: once; V: TRBV3-1/TRBV3-2
CDR3: CASSPHGDGGQFF; DNA: TGTGCCAGCAGTCCACATGGGGACGGCGGGCAGTTCTTC; D: NA; J: TRBJ2-1; size: NA; V: TRBV2
CDR3: CASSLDRGWNNQPQHF; DNA: TGTGCCAGCAGCTTAGACAGGGGGTGGAACAATCAGCCCCAGCATTTT; D: TRBD1; J: TRBJ1-5; size: NA; V: TRBV7-8
CDR3: CASGNSYEQYF; DNA: TGTGCCAGCGGGAACTCCTACGAGCAGTACTTC; D: NA; J: TRBJ2-7; size: NA; V: TRBV28
CDR3: CASSSPGQGRFGYTF; DNA: TGTGCCAGCAGTTCTCCGGGACAGGGGAGATTTGGCTACACCTTC; D: TRBD1; J: TRBJ1-2; size: NA; V: TRBV28
CDR3: CASEQGLNTEAFF; DNA: TGTGCCAGCGAACAGGGACTGAACACTGAAGCTTTCTTT; D: NA; J: TRBJ1-1; size: NA; V: TRBV2
CDR3: CASSSLPPQAYNSPLHF; DNA: TGTGCCAGCAGCTCCCTCCCCCCGCAGGCCTATAATTCACCCCTCCACTTT; D: NA; J: TRBJ1-6; size: NA; V: TRBV7-6
CDR3: CASSEATQYF; DNA: TGTGCCAGCAGTGAAGCAACGCAGTATTTT; D: NA; J: TRBJ2-3; size: NA; V: TRBV6-1
CDR3: CASSMGLAGGEQYF; DNA: TGTGCCAGCAGTATGGGACTAGCGGGAGGCGAGCAGTACTTC; D: TRBD2; J: TRBJ2-7; size: NA; V: TRBV6-5
CDR3: CASSFSREAFF; DNA: TGTGCCAGCAGCTTTTCGAGAGAAGCTTTCTTT; D: NA; J: TRBJ1-1; size: NA; V: TRBV7-9
CDR3: CASSLAGLDGYTF; DNA: TGTGCCAGCAGCTTAGCAGGGCTTGATGGCTACACCTTC; D: NA; J: TRBJ1-2; size: once; V: TRBV7-2
CDR3: CASSLAPRPNEQFF; DNA: TGTGCCAGCAGCTTAGCTCCCCGACCCAATGAGCAGTTCTTC; D: NA; J: TRBJ2-1; size: NA; V: TRBV7-2
CDR3: CASSPRQGAQNEQFF; DNA: TGTGCCAGCTCACCAAGACAGGGGGCGCAGAATGAGCAGTTCTTC; D: TRBD1; J: TRBJ2-1; size: NA; V: TRBV18
CDR3: CASSERRLYGYTF; DNA: TGCGCCAGCAGTGAGCGCAGGCTTTATGGCTACACCTTC; D: NA; J: TRBJ1-2; size: NA; V: TRBV10-2
CDR3: CASSEGGTAIYGYTF; DNA: TGTGCCAGCAGTGAAGGAGGGACAGCGATCTATGGCTACACCTTC; D: TRBD1; J: TRBJ1-2; size: NA; V: TRBV6-1
CDR3: CAIKASGGIQETQYF; DNA: TGTGCCATCAAGGCTAGCGGGGGGATCCAAGAGACCCAGTACTTC; D: TRBD2; J: TRBJ2-5; size: NA; V: TRBV10-3
CDR3: CASSYRGADGYEQYF; DNA: TGTGCCAGCAGTTACCGGGGGGCGGATGGCTACGAGCAGTACTTC; D: NA; J: TRBJ2-7; size: once; V: TRBV6-5
CDR3: CASSLTGTGTQYF; DNA: TGTGCCAGCAGTCTGACAGGAACGGGGACCCAGTACTTC; D: NA; J: TRBJ2-5; size: NA; V: TRBV12-3/TRBV12-4
CDR3: CASSFFGNTDTQYF; DNA: TGCGCCAGCAGCTTTTTCGGGAACACAGATACGCAGTATTTT; D: NA; J: TRBJ2-3; size: NA; V: TRBV5-1
CDR3: CASSDTGTSYEQYF; DNA: TGTGCCAGCAGCGATACCGGGACCTCCTACGAGCAGTACTTC; D: NA; J: TRBJ2-7; size: NA; V: TRBV3-1/TRBV3-2
CDR3: CASSFEGTGGNEQFF; DNA: TGCGCCAGCAGCTTTGAAGGGACAGGGGGCAATGAGCAGTTCTTC; D: TRBD1; J: TRBJ2-1; size: NA; V: TRBV5-1
CDR3: CASSFQGPEAFF; DNA: TGCGCCAGCAGCTTCCAGGGCCCCGAAGCTTTCTTT; D: NA; J: TRBJ1-1; size: NA; V: TRBV5-1
CDR3: CASSPPGLRFNEKLFF; DNA: TGTGCCAGCTCACCACCCGGGCTTCGGTTCAATGAAAAACTGTTTTTT; D: NA; J: TRBJ1-4; size: once; V: TRBV18
CDR3: CASSRAAGITGTQYF; DNA: TGTGCCAGCAGCCGCGCCGCCGGGATAACTGGGACCCAGTACTTC; D: NA; J: TRBJ2-5; size: NA; V: TRBV3-1/TRBV3-2
CDR3: CASSEYPAGSDGYTF; DNA: TGTGCCAGCAGTGAATATCCCGCAGGGTCGGATGGCTACACCTTC; D: NA; J: TRBJ1-2; size: NA; V: TRBV25-1
CDR3: CASSLSFYNEQFF; DNA: TGTGCCAGCAGCTTAAGCTTTTACAATGAGCAGTTCTTC; D: NA; J: TRBJ2-1; size: NA; V: TRBV7-2
CDR3: CASSPRTGSTGELFF; DNA: TGTGCCAGCTCACCAAGGACAGGGTCCACCGGGGAGCTGTTTTTT; D: TRBD1; J: TRBJ2-2; size: NA; V: TRBV18
CDR3: CASSRDRSRSNDGYTF; DNA: TGTGCCAGCAGCCGTGACAGATCTAGGAGTAACGATGGCTACACCTTC; D: NA; J: TRBJ1-2; size: NA; V: TRBV7-8
CDR3: CASSYFGQGDGEQYF; DNA: TGTGCCAGCAGTTACTTCGGCCAGGGGGACGGCGAGCAGTACTTC; D: TRBD1; J: TRBJ2-7; size: NA; V: TRBV6-5
CDR3: CASSQVTLGQGMYGYTF; DNA: TGCGCCAGCAGCCAAGTAACCCTGGGACAGGGAATGTATGGCTACACCTTC; D: TRBD1; J: TRBJ1-2; size: NA; V: TRBV4-1
CDR3: CASSFQGGNSPLHF; DNA: TGTGCCAGCAGCTTCCAGGGGGGGAATTCACCCCTCCACTTT; D: TRBD1; J: TRBJ1-6; size: NA; V: TRBV7-9
CDR3: CASSSQGWTEAFF; DNA: TGTGCCAGCAGTTCGCAGGGATGGACTGAAGCTTTCTTT; D: NA; J: TRBJ1-1; size: NA; V: TRBV28
CDR3: CASSRPGTPGNTIYF; DNA: TGTGCCAGCAGCCGCCCCGGGACACCTGGAAACACCATATATTTT; D: NA; J: TRBJ1-3; size: NA; V: TRBV5-4
CDR3: CASSFGRGAHRTQYF; DNA: TGTGCCAGCAGTTTTGGTAGAGGGGCGCACCGGACCCAGTACTTC; D: NA; J: TRBJ2-5; size: NA; V: TRBV6-6
CDR3: CASSQVYGIGQSINEQFF; DNA: TGCGCCAGCAGCCAAGTCTACGGTATTGGACAGAGCATCAATGAGCAGTTCTTC; D: NA; J: TRBJ2-1; size: NA; V: TRBV4-1
CDR3: CASSSGTSGYYEQYF; DNA: TGTGCCAGCAGTTCCGGGACTAGCGGCTACTACGAGCAGTACTTC; D: TRBD2; J: TRBJ2-7; size: NA; V: TRBV28
CDR3: CASITIDSGRLYNEQFF; DNA: TGTGCCAGCATCACGATTGATAGCGGGAGACTCTACAATGAGCAGTTCTTC; D: TRBD2; J: TRBJ2-1; size: NA; V: TRBV7-2
CDR3: CASSPRSAGNQPQHF; DNA: TGTGCCAGCAGCCCCCGGTCGGCCGGCAATCAGCCCCAGCATTTT; D: NA; J: TRBJ1-5; size: NA; V: TRBV5-5
CDR3: CASSNGLQEQYF; DNA: TGTGCCAGTAGTAACGGACTACAGGAGCAGTACTTC; D: NA; J: TRBJ2-7; size: NA; V: TRBV19
CDR3: CASSEIYPIYF; DNA: TGTGCCAGCAGTGAAATCTACCCCATATATTTT; D: NA; J: TRBJ1-3; size: NA; V: TRBV6-1
CDR3: CASSLGGGLDNEQFF; DNA: TGTGCCAGCAGCTTAGGCGGGGGGCTGGACAATGAGCAGTTCTTC; D: TRBD2; J: TRBJ2-1; size: NA; V: TRBV7-2
CDR3: CASSYPSGRGADTQYF; DNA: TGTGCCAGCAGTTACCCCAGCGGGAGAGGTGCAGATACGCAGTATTTT; D: TRBD2; J: TRBJ2-3; size: NA; V: TRBV6-2/TRBV6-3
CDR3: CASSLANYEQYF; DNA: TGTGCCAGCAGCTTGGCCAACTACGAGCAGTACTTC; D: NA; J: TRBJ2-7; size: NA; V: TRBV7-9
CDR3: CASSSNPGWTEAFF; DNA: TGTGCCAGCAGTTCCAACCCGGGATGGACTGAAGCTTTCTTT; D: NA; J: TRBJ1-1; size: NA; V: TRBV6-5
CDR3: CASSLGGVLYNEQFF; DNA: TGTGCCAGCAGCCTGGGGGGAGTGCTCTACAATGAGCAGTTCTTC; D: NA; J: TRBJ2-1; size: NA; V: TRBV7-3
CDR3: CASSALQNTGELFF; DNA: TGTGCCAGCAGCGCCCTCCAGAACACCGGGGAGCTGTTTTTT; D: NA; J: TRBJ2-2; size: NA; V: TRBV9
CDR3: CAWSSGTGQYF; DNA: TGTGCCTGGAGTTCCGGGACAGGGCAGTACTTC; D: TRBD1; J: TRBJ2-7; size: NA; V: TRBV30
CDR3: CASSRSGTGDYGYTF; DNA: TGTGCCAGCAGCCGCTCCGGGACAGGGGACTATGGCTACACCTTC; D: TRBD1; J: TRBJ1-2; size: once; V: TRBV14
CDR3: CASSYRGEGVKPQHF; DNA: TGTGCCAGCAGTTACCGGGGTGAGGGCGTCAAGCCCCAGCATTTT; D: NA; J: TRBJ1-5; size: NA; V: TRBV6-5
CDR3: CASSSADRAYEQYF; DNA: TGTGCCAGCAGCTCTGCGGACAGGGCGTACGAGCAGTACTTC; D: TRBD1; J: TRBJ2-7; size: NA; V: TRBV5-4